The T cell receptor beta chain under discussion was sequenced for a study of shared clonotypes between healthy human individuals. Study-wide points: Non-shared clonotypes were found to have lower generation probabilities than the clonotypes that were shared by all four of the sorted-subset donors.

V lost 5 bases and J 2 bases, leaving 6 bases between the germline ends. CDR3 length equals 12 residues. Germline CDR1 LNHDA, CDR2 SQIVND (reference sequence). Sequenced by immunoSEQ multiplex PCR; TCRdb stores in-frame clones only, minus some. The profile shows around 2.5 million clones, roughly 93% of them singletons. CD4+ cells underwent separation, giving CD45RA+ naive and CD45RA-negative memory subsets. Remarks on this clone: Its antigen is not identified. Other DNA sequences within the sample encode an identical CDR3.

J is TRBJ1-1 and V is TRBV19; D not resolved. The specimen sequenced was naive CD4+ T cells from PBMCs. The subset was: CD45RA+ positively selected. The TCR was taken from a man between 18 and 35 years old in good health. Some clones in this sample may be carry-over from other donors' samples. The CDR3 nucleotides are TGTGCCAGTAGTCGGGTCAACACTGAAGCTTTCTTT. It encodes CASSRVNTEAFF.